The present TCR beta chain was sequenced within a study of cytomegalovirus exposure and HLA in healthy donors. Points from the study as a whole: A few chains linked to CMV were shown in vitro to be specific for CMV antigens.

This CDR3 is 15 amino acids long. CDR1 and CDR2 from the germline V gene are SGDLS and YYNGEE. V was shortened by 1 base and J by 8 bases, with 16 bases between the two germline ends. As regards this clone: The antigen is not known.

With 60 Vbeta and 13 Jbeta primers, the PCR was carried out. Generated by immunoSEQ multiplex PCR, the TCRdb table keeps only in-frame clones and is missing some. The table lists some 190,000 clones, about 80% of them singletons. This chain connects TRBV9 to TRBJ2-1; D gene unclear. The sample consisted of PBMCs. The source is a woman aged 25 to 39 in good health and CMV-seronegative. The CDR3 nucleotides read TGTGCCAGCAGCGTATTTCCGCGCCCCCACGATGAGCAGTTCTTC. This codes for CASSVFPRPHDEQFF.